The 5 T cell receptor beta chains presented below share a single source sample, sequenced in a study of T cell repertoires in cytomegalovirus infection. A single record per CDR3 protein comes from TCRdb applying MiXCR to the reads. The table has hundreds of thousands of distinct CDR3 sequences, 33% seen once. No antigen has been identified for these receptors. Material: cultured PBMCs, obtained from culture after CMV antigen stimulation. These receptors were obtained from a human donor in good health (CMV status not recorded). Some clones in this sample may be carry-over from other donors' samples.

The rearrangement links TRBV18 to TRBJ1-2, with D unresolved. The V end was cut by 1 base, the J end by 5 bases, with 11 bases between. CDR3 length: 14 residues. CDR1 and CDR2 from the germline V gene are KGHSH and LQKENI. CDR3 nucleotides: TGTGCCAGCTCACCACGCGATAGTTCATATGGCTACACCTTC. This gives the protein CASSPRDSSYGYTF.

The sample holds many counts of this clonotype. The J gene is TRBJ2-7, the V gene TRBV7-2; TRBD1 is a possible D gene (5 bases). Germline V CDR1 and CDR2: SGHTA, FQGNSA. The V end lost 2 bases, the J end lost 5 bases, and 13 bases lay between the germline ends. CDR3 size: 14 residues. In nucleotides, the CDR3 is TGTGCCAGCAGCTTACAGGGTAGACGGAACGAGCAGTACTTC. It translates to CASSLQGRRNEQYF.

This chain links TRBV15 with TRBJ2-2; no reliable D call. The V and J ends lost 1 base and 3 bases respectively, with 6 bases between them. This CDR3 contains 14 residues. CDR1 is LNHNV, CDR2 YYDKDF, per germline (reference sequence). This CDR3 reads CATSRGTDTGELFF. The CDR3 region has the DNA TGTGCCACCAGCAGAGGGACGGACACCGGGGAGCTGTTTTTT.

CDR3 nucleotides: TGTGCCAGCAGCATAAGTCTTGGACATGAGCAGTTCTTC. This codes for CASSISLGHEQFF. The chain has TRBV7-8 and TRBJ2-1, with unresolved D. Germline V gene sequence: CDR1 SGHVS, CDR2 FQNEAQ. The ends were cut back, 5 bases at V and 8 bases at J, with 13 bases in the middle. CDR3 length: 13 amino acids.

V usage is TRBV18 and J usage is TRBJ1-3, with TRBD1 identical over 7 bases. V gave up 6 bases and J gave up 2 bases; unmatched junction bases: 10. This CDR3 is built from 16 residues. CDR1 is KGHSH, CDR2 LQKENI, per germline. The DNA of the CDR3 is TGTGCCAGCTCGCTCCAGGGACAGACGGCTGGAAACACCATATATTTT. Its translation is CASSLQGQTAGNTIYF.